One and the same sample provided the 10 T cell receptor beta chains below, sequenced in a study of shared clonotypes between healthy human individuals (dated by TCRdb to the early 2020s). Library method: the immunoSEQ multiplex PCR assay. Entries here come from immuneACCESS through TCRdb and include only in-frame sequences with V and J called. Some clones fail to appear in such tables; in the studies checked, an unresolved V gene covers under half of the shortfall, and the cause of the remainder is unknown. Within this sample are over 850,000 clones, with around 82% of them counted one time only. Around 0.47% of the sample belongs to the ten largest clones. The sample was memory CD4+ T cells from PBMCs. What this sample's cell subset or site label stands for: CD45RA-negative fraction. All receptors come from a man aged 18 to 30 in good health. Some clones in this sample may be carry-over from other donors' samples.

The chain joins TRBV2 to TRBJ1-4; D is possibly TRBD1 (6 bases). Germline V gives CDR1 SNHLY, CDR2 FYNNEI. V lost 4 bases to trimming and J lost 7 bases, with 16 bases between them. This CDR3 has 15 residues. Here the CDR3 reads CASSGVGGLGEKLFF. CDR3 coding DNA: TGTGCCAGCAGTGGGGTCGGGGGGCTGGGTGAAAAACTGTTTTTT.

J is TRBJ2-2 and V is TRBV25-1; D is unclear. Per the germline V gene, CDR1 is MGHDK and CDR2 is SYGVNS. The CDR3 runs to 15 residues. Trimming removed 4 bases at V and 1 base at J, with 10 bases between. CDR3 bases: TGTGCCAGCAGTGTTTCGGCAGGGAACACCGGGGAGCTGTTTTTT. This codes for CASSVSAGNTGELFF.

The chain recombines TRBV27 with TRBJ2-7, with 10 bases fitting TRBD1. This CDR3 spans 17 amino acids. V trimming: 5 bases; J trimming: 5 bases; junction bases outside the gene matches: 15. Germline V gene data show CDR1 as MNHEY and CDR2 as SMNVEV (reference sequence). CDR3 in amino acids: CASSRQGAPLGIDEQYF. In nucleotides, the CDR3 is TGTGCCAGCAGTCGACAGGGGGCCCCGCTAGGAATAGACGAGCAGTACTTC.

The chain is built from TRBV6-5 and TRBJ2-7; 9 positions match TRBD1. The V segment lost 6 bases and the J segment 6 bases; nucleotides outside the gene matches: 6. Germline assignment: CDR1 MNHEY and CDR2 SVGAGI. There are 13 residues in the CDR3. The DNA of the CDR3 is TGTGCCAGCAGCCTAGGGACAGGGCGCGAGCAGTACTTC. Protein sequence: CASSLGTGREQYF.

This clone was observed a few times. In the same sample, other DNA sequences code for this CDR3. This chain connects TRBV29-1 to TRBJ1-4; D not resolved. CDR1 is SQVTM and CDR2 is ANQGSEA in the germline V gene. The length of the CDR3 is 12 residues. Trimming shortened V by 4 bases and J by 2 bases, and 5 bases separated the two germline ends. The CDR3 is CSVGWTNEKLFF. CDR3 nucleotide sequence: TGCAGCGTTGGGTGGACTAATGAAAAACTGTTTTTT.

The chain carries TRBV30 and TRBJ1-5; D may be TRBD1 (5 bases). Trimming took off 2 bases at V and 6 bases at J, with 11 bases between the two ends. The CDR3 length is 13 residues. In germline, CDR1 is GTSNPN, CDR2 SVGIG (reference sequence). CDR3 bases: TGTGCCTGGAGTAGCGGCGGGGGTCAGCCCCAGCATTTT. This codes for CAWSSGGGQPQHF.

The chain is built from TRBV14 and TRBJ2-7; 7 nucleotides match TRBD2. The J segment lost 3 bases and the V segment lost 0 bases, leaving 8 bases of the junction unmatched. The germline V gene has CDR1 SGHDN and CDR2 FVKESK. The CDR3 sequence is 16 residues long. As DNA, the CDR3 is TGTGCCAGCAGCCAAGATGGGCTAGCGGCCATCTACGAGCAGTACTTC. Translation: CASSQDGLAAIYEQYF.

The chain employs TRBV28 and TRBJ2-7; 9 bases align to TRBD2. Germline V gives CDR1 MDHEN, CDR2 SYDVKM. J lost 1 base, V lost 5 bases, and 9 bases had no gene match. There are 16 residues in the CDR3. The CDR3 DNA reads as TGTGCCAGCAGTGTTCTTAGCGGGGGAGGGTCCTACGAGCAGTACTTC. This encodes CASSVLSGGGSYEQYF. Drawing the rest from reference TRBV28 and TRBJ2-7, the complete variable domain is DVKVTQSSRYLVKRTGEKVFLECVQDMDHENMFWYRQDPGLGLRLIYFSYDVKMKEKGDIPEGYSVSREKKERFSLILESASTNQTSMYLCASSVLSGGGSYEQYFGPGTRLTVT.

The chain links TRBV5-1 to TRBJ2-5; 10 bases line up with TRBD2. The CDR3 is made up of 15 amino acids. The V segment lost 7 bases and the J segment 6 bases; nucleotides outside the gene matches: 12. The germline V gene encodes CDR1 SGHRS and CDR2 YFSETQ. For the CDR3, the DNA is TGCGCCAGCCACCCAAGCGGGGGGGTCGGGAAGACCCAGTACTTC. Protein product: CASHPSGGVGKTQYF.

The rearrangement links TRBV7-6 to TRBJ1-1, with D hard to call. V lost 1 base and J 1 base, leaving 7 bases between the germline ends. The germline CDR1 and CDR2 sequences are SGHVS and FNYEAQ. The CDR3 has 14 amino acids. The CDR3 DNA reads as TGTGCCAGCAGCTTAGTAGTACAGAACACTGAAGCTTTCTTT. Translating it yields CASSLVVQNTEAFF.